The following is a TCR beta chain sequence with its context. Antigen specificity is unknown. The CDR3 consists of 16 residues. Germline V CDR1 and CDR2: MNHNS, SASEGT. V lost 4 bases to trimming and J lost 0 bases, with 15 bases between them. This sample was included in a study of T cell responses to AZD1222 COVID-19 vaccine. Study outcomes and limitations: Seropositive AZD1222 recipients at baseline numbered only five or six.

This table comes from immunoSEQ multiplex PCR, and its TCRdb copy is limited to in-frame clones, with some not included. The sample lists about 160,000 clones; 80% to 95% were seen once. V usage is TRBV6-1 and J usage is TRBJ1-1; D call uncertain. The sequenced sample was peripheral blood, obtained 28 days after the second AZD1222 dose. The receptor was isolated from an adult who received the AZD1222 COVID-19 vaccine. The CDR3 loop is CASSGRGRRLNTEAFF. CDR3 coding DNA: TGTGCCAGCAGTGGACGAGGACGGAGGCTGAACACTGAAGCTTTCTTT.